These T cell receptor beta chains were read from a single sample in a study of technical replicates of blood from a handful of donors. TCRdb keeps only in-frame clones here, not all; method: immunoSEQ multiplex PCR. The repertoire holds more than 80,000 clones, nearly 97% seen once, with 0.2% to 0.25% in the top ten. What was sequenced was T cells isolated from PBMCs. The source of these receptors is a human donor in good health. The CDR3 runs from the conserved cysteine through the conserved F or W. Clone size is not always given. Where it is, it says once, few, many or a class for expanded clones.

j_gene: TRBJ1-1; v_gene: TRBV19; abundance: .; CDR3aa: CASRGQGLMKNTEAFF
j_gene: TRBJ1-3; v_gene: TRBV6-1; abundance: .; CDR3aa: CASSEAQYLGNTIYF
j_gene: TRBJ1-5; v_gene: TRBV28; abundance: .; CDR3aa: CASRSGSDRNNQPQHF
j_gene: TRBJ2-5; v_gene: TRBV4-2; abundance: .; CDR3aa: CASSPTGRTSGSQETQYF
j_gene: TRBJ2-7; v_gene: TRBV19; abundance: .; CDR3aa: CASSAGQGASYEQYF
j_gene: TRBJ2-1; v_gene: TRBV9; abundance: once; CDR3aa: CASSAQKYEQFF
j_gene: TRBJ1-2; v_gene: TRBV4-1; abundance: .; CDR3aa: CASSQGGTNPYGYTF
j_gene: TRBJ2-1; v_gene: TRBV11-3; abundance: .; CDR3aa: CASSRDYSSYNEQFF
j_gene: TRBJ2-1; v_gene: TRBV5-1; abundance: once; CDR3aa: CASSPGTSISYNEQFF
j_gene: TRBJ1-1; v_gene: TRBV9; abundance: .; CDR3aa: CASSLRQGVGEAFF